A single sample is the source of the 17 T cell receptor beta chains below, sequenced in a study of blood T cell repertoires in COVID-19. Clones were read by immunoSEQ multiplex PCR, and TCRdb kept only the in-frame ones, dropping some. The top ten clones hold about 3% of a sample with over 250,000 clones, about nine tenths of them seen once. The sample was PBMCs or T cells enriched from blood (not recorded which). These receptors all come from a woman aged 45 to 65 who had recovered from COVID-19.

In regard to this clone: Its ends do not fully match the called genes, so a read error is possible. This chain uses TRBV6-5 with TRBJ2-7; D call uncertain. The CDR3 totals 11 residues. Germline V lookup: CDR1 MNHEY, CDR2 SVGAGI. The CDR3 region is CASSPARRSPF. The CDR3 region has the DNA TGTGCCAGCAGTCCCGCGCGGCGTAGCCCCTTC.

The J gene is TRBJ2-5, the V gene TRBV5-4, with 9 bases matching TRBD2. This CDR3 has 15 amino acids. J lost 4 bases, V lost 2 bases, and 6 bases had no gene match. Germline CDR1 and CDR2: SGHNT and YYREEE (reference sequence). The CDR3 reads CASSLGTSRVETQYF. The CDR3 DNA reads TGTGCCAGCAGCTTAGGGACTAGCAGAGTAGAGACCCAGTACTTC. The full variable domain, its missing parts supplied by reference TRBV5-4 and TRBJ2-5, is ETGVTQSPTHLIKTRGQQVTLRCSSQSGHNTVSWYQQALGQGPQFIFQYYREEENGRGNFPPRFSGLQFPNYSSELNVNALELDDSALYLCASSLGTSRVETQYFGPGTRLLVL.

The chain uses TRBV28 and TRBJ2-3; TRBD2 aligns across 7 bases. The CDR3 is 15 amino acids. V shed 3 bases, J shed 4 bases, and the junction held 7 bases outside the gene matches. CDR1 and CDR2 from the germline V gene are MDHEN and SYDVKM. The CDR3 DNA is TGTGCCAGCAGTTTCAGCGGGAATTTCCCAGATACGCAGTATTTT. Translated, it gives CASSFSGNFPDTQYF.

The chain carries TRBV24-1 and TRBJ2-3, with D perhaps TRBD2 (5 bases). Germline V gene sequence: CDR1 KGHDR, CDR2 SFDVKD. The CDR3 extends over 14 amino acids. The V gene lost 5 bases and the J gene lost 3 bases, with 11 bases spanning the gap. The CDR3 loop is CATSGDWRTDTQYF. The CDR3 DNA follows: TGTGCCACCAGTGGTGATTGGAGGACAGATACGCAGTATTTT.

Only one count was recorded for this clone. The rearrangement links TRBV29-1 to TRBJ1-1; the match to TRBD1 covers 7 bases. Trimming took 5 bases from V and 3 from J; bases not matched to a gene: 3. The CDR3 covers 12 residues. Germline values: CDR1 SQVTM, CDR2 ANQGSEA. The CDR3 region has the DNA TGCAGCGTTCGGACAGGCCACACTGAAGCTTTCTTT. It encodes CSVRTGHTEAFF.

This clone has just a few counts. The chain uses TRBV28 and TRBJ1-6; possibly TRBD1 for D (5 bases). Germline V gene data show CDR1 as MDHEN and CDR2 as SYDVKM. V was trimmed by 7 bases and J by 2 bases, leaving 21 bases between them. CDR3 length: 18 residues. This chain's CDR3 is CASIHRPGGGTYNSPLHF. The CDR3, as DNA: TGTGCCAGCATTCATCGCCCCGGGGGAGGTACCTATAATTCACCCCTCCACTTT.

CDR3 sequence reads: CASAILDRGEQYF. CDR3 DNA sequence: TGTGCCAGCGCGATCCTAGACAGGGGCGAGCAGTACTTC. The chain links TRBV2 to TRBJ2-7; TRBD1 aligns across 8 bases. The CDR3 totals 13 residues. V trimming: 8 bases; J trimming: 6 bases; junction bases outside the gene matches: 9. Germline V lookup: CDR1 SNHLY, CDR2 FYNNEI.

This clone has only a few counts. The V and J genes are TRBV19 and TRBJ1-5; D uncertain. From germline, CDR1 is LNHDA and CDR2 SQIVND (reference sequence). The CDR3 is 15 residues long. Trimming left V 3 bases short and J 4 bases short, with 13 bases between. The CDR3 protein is CASSIRGAGNQPQHF. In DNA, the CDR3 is TGTGCCAGTAGTATCCGAGGAGCGGGTAATCAGCCCCAGCATTTT.

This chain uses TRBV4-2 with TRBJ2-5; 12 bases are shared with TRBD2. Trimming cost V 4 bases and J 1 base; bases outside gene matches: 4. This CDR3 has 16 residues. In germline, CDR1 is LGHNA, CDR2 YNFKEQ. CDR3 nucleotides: TGTGCCAGCAGCCGGGGGACTAGCGGGTTCCAAGAGACCCAGTACTTC. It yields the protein CASSRGTSGFQETQYF.

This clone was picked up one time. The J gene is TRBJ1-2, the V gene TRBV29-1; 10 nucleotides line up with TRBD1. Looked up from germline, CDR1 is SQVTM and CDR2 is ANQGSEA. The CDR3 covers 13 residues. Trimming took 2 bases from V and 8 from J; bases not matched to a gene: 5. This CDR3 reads CSVEWDRGLGYTF. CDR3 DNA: TGCAGCGTTGAATGGGACAGGGGTTTGGGCTACACCTTC.

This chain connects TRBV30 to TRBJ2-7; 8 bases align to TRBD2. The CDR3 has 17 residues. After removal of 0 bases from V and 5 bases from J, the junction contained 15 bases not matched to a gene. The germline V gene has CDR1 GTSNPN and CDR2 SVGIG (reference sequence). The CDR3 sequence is CAWSVRNSGLVNHEQYF. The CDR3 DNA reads TGTGCCTGGAGTGTAAGAAATTCGGGACTAGTAAATCACGAGCAGTACTTC.

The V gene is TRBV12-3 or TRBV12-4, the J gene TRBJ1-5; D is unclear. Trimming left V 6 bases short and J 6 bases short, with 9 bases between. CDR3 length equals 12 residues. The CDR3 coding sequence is TGTGCCAGCAGCGACACGTTTCAGCCCCAGCATTTT. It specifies CASSDTFQPQHF.

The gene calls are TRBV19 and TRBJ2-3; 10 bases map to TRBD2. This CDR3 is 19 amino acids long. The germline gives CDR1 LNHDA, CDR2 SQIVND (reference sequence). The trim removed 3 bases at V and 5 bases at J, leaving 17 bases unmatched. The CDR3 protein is CASSIGRGRLAGVRDTQYF. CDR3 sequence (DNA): TGTGCCAGTAGTATCGGTAGAGGCAGGCTAGCGGGAGTTCGAGATACGCAGTATTTT.

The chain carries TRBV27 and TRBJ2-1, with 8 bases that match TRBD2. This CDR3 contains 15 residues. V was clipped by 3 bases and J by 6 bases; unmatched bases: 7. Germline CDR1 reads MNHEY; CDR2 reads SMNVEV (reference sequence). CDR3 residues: CASSFAGRASNEQFF. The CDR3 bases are TGTGCCAGCAGTTTTGCCGGGAGGGCCTCCAATGAGCAGTTCTTC.

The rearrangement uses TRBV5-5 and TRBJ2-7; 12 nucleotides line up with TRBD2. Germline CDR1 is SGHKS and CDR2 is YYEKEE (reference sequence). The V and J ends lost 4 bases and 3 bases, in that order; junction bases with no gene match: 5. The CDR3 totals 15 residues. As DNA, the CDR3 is TGTGCCAGCAGCCCCACTAGCGGGGGGCACTACGAGCAGTACTTC. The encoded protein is CASSPTSGGHYEQYF. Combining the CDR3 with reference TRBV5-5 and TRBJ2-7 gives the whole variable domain DAGVTQSPTHLIKTRGQQVTLRCSPISGHKSVSWYQQVLGQGPQFIFQYYEKEERGRGNFPDRFSARQFPNYSSELNVNALLLGDSALYLCASSPTSGGHYEQYFGPGTRLTVT.

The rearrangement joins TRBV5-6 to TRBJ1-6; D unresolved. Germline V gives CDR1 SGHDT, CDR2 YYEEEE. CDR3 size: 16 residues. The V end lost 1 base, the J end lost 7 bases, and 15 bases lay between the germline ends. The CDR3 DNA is TGTGCCAGCAGCTTGACCGGAGGAACGCGGAATTCACCCCTCCACTTT. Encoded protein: CASSLTGGTRNSPLHF. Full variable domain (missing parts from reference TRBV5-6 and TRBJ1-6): DAGVTQSPTHLIKTRGQQVTLRCSPKSGHDTVSWYQQALGQGPQFIFQYYEEEERQRGNFPDRFSGHQFPNYSSELNVNALLLGDSALYLCASSLTGGTRNSPLHFGNGTRLTVT.

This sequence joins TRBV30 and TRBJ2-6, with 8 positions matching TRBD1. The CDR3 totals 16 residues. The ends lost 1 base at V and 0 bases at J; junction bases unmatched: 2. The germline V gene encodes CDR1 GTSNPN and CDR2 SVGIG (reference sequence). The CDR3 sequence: CAWSGQGYSGANVLTF. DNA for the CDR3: TGTGCCTGGAGTGGACAGGGGTACTCTGGGGCCAACGTCCTGACTTTC.